The rows below give T cell receptor beta chains drawn from one sample of a study of blood T cell repertoires in COVID-19. Assay: immunoSEQ multiplex PCR; the TCRdb copy retains only in-frame clones and omits some. This table has 200,000 to 300,000 clones, less than 90% appearing once. The sample consisted of peripheral blood. The source of these receptors is a man aged 25-45 years with active or convalescent COVID-19. Each CDR3 is given with its conserved first and last residue. A D gene is named only where the DNA matches it firmly. Not all rows give a size; the values are once, few, many and, for expanded clones, a class.

clone_size	d_call	v_call	j_call	cdr3_aa	cdr3_nt
-	-	TRBV4-1	TRBJ1-2	CASSHRVNGYTF	TGCGCCAGCAGTCACAGGGTCAATGGCTACACCTTC
once	-	TRBV7-3	TRBJ1-1	CASSLNPTRVAFF	TGTGCCAGCAGCTTAAACCCCACGCGGGTAGCTTTCTTT
-	-	TRBV10-3	TRBJ1-1	CAISSTGITEAFF	TGTGCCATCAGTTCAACAGGGATCACTGAAGCTTTCTTT
-	-	TRBV2	TRBJ2-7	CASQEAGNSYEQYF	TGTGCCAGTCAAGAAGCAGGGAACTCCTACGAGCAGTACTTC
-	-	TRBV6-5	TRBJ2-7	CASRRGALDEQYF	TGTGCCAGCAGACGCGGGGCCTTAGACGAGCAGTACTTC
-	-	TRBV7-6	TRBJ1-2	CASSMGHINYGYTF	TGTGCCAGCAGCATGGGACATATAAACTATGGCTACACCTTC
once	-	TRBV27	TRBJ1-2	CASSLGREGGYTF	TGTGCCAGCAGTTTAGGCAGGGAGGGCGGCTACACCTTC
-	-	TRBV2	TRBJ1-1	CASSEVAQGIEAFF	TGTGCCAGCAGTGAAGTGGCCCAGGGAATCGAAGCTTTCTTT
-	-	TRBV7-8	TRBJ2-4	CASSLLAGLAKNIQYF	TGTGCCAGCAGCTTATTGGCAGGACTAGCCAAAAACATTCAGTACTTC
-	TRBD2	TRBV27	TRBJ2-7	CASSTRLASTEQYF	TGTGCCAGCAGTACACGACTAGCATCTACCGAGCAGTACTTC
-	-	TRBV10-3	TRBJ1-5	CAISTGGDGNQPQHF	TGTGCCATCAGCACGGGCGGGGACGGCAATCAGCCCCAGCATTTT
-	-	TRBV5-1	TRBJ1-5	CASSLQGHSGQPQHF	TGCGCCAGCAGCTTACAGGGTCATTCAGGTCAGCCCCAGCATTTT
-	-	TRBV25-1	TRBJ1-1	CASMRQMNTEAFF	TGTGCCAGCATGAGACAAATGAACACTGAAGCTTTCTTT
-	TRBD1	TRBV19	TRBJ1-5	CASSLRQGHQPQHF	TGTGCCAGTAGTCTCCGACAGGGGCATCAGCCCCAGCATTTT
many	-	TRBV5-4	TRBJ1-4	CASSFSFATNEKLFF	TGTGCCAGCAGCTTTTCCTTTGCAACTAATGAAAAACTGTTTTTT
-	-	TRBV5-4	TRBJ1-1	CAVGQMNTEAFF	TGTGCCGTTGGACAGATGAACACTGAAGCTTTCTTT
once	-	TRBV15	TRBJ1-1	CATSPRREAEAFF	TGTGCCACCAGCCCCCGAAGGGAGGCTGAAGCTTTCTTT
-	TRBD1	TRBV4-3	TRBJ1-1	CASRTGLGGNTEAFF	TGCGCCAGCAGGACAGGGTTAGGAGGGAACACTGAAGCTTTCTTT
-	TRBD1	TRBV14	TRBJ1-1	CASSPTGTVNTEAFF	TGTGCCAGCAGCCCCACGGGGACAGTGAACACTGAAGCTTTCTTT
-	-	TRBV10-3	TRBJ2-3	CAINGESTDTQYF	TGTGCCATCAACGGGGAGAGCACAGATACGCAGTATTTT
-	-	TRBV11-2	TRBJ2-7	CASSLGAELYEQYF	TGTGCCAGCAGCTTAGGTGCGGAACTTTACGAGCAGTACTTC
-	-	TRBV27	TRBJ1-2	CVTAAPTGYTF	TGTGTCACAGCAGCACCGACAGGCTACACCTTC
-	TRBD2	TRBV5-6	TRBJ2-1	CASSVWTSGVLTSEQFF	TGTGCCAGCAGCGTCTGGACTAGCGGGGTTCTCACTAGTGAGCAGTTCTTC
-	-	TRBV29-1	TRBJ1-2	CSVPRRQPNYGYTF	TGCAGCGTCCCCCGGAGGCAGCCTAACTATGGCTACACCTTC
-	TRBD2	TRBV2	TRBJ2-1	CASSPLWGGGVPNEQFF	TGTGCCAGCAGTCCCCTCTGGGGCGGGGGGGTCCCCAATGAGCAGTTCTTC
-	-	TRBV9	TRBJ2-3	CASSPTITGTSHTQYF	TGTGCCAGCAGCCCTACGATTACAGGAACCTCACATACGCAGTATTTT
-	-	TRBV5-5	TRBJ2-5	CASSLEVAASGETQYF	TGTGCCAGCAGCTTGGAAGTAGCGGCGTCGGGGGAGACCCAGTACTTC
few	TRBD2	TRBV5-1	TRBJ2-1	CASSLKRGDNNEQFF	TGCGCCAGCAGCTTAAAGCGGGGGGATAACAATGAGCAGTTCTTC
-	TRBD1	TRBV10-2	TRBJ1-4	CASSDGTGLQSEKLFF	TGCGCCAGCAGTGACGGGACAGGGCTGCAGAGTGAAAAACTGTTTTTT